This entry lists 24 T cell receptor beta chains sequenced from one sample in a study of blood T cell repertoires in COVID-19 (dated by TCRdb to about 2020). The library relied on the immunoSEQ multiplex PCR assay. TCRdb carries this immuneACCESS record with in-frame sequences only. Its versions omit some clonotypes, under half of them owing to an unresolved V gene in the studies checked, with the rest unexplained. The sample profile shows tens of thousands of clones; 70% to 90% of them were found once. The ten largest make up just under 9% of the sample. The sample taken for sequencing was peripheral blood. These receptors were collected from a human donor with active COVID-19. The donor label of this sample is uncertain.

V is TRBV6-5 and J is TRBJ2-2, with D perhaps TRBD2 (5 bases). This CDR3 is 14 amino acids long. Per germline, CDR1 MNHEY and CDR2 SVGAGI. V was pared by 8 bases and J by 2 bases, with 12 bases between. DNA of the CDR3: TGTGCCAGCTCAACGAGGGCTAACACCGGGGAGCTGTTTTTT. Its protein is CASSTRANTGELFF.

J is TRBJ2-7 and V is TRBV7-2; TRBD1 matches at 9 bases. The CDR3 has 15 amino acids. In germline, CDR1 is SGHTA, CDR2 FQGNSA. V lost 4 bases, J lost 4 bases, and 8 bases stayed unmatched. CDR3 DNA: TGTGCCAGCAGCTCACGTGGGACAGGGACTTACGAGCAGTACTTC. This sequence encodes CASSSRGTGTYEQYF.

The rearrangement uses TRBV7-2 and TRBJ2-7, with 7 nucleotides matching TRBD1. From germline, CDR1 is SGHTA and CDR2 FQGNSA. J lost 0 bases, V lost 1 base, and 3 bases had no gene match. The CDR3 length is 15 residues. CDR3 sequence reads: CASSLVRDSSYEQYF. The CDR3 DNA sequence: TGTGCCAGCAGCTTAGTTCGGGACAGCTCCTACGAGCAGTACTTC.

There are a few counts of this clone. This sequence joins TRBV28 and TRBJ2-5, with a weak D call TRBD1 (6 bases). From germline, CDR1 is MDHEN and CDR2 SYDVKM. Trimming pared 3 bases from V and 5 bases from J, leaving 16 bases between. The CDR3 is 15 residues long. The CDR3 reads CASSFSDSSYETQYF. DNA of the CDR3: TGTGCCAGCAGTTTTTCGGACAGTAGCTACGAGACCCAGTACTTC. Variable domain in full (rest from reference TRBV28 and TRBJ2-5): DVKVTQSSRYLVKRTGEKVFLECVQDMDHENMFWYRQDPGLGLRLIYFSYDVKMKEKGDIPEGYSVSREKKERFSLILESASTNQTSMYLCASSFSDSSYETQYFGPGTRLLVL.

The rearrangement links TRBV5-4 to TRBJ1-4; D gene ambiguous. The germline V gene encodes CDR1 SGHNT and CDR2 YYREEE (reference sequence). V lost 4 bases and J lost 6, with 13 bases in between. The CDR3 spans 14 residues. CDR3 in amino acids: CASSPHPRDEKLFF. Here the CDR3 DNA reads TGTGCCAGCAGCCCTCACCCCCGAGATGAAAAACTGTTTTTT.

The CDR3 spells CATSDPRTVGNTIYF. The DNA of the CDR3 is TGTGCCACCAGTGACCCTAGGACAGTGGGAAACACCATATATTTT. The chain couples TRBV24-1 to TRBJ1-3; weak D call: TRBD1 (6 bases). Germline-derived CDR1 and CDR2 are KGHDR and SFDVKD. V was clipped by 4 bases and J by 4 bases, with 13 bases between them. This CDR3 region has 15 residues.

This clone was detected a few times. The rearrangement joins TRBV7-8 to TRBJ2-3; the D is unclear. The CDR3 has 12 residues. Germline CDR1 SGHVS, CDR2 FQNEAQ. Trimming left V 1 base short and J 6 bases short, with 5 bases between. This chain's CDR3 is CASSLVVDTQYF. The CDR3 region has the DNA TGTGCCAGCAGCTTAGTAGTCGATACGCAGTATTTT.

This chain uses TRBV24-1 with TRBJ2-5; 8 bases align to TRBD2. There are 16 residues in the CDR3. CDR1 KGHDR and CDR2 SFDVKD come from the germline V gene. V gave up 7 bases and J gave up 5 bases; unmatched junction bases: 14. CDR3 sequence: CATSDDLRGGMETQYF. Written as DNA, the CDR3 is TGTGCCACCAGCGACGATCTCCGGGGGGGAATGGAGACCCAGTACTTC.

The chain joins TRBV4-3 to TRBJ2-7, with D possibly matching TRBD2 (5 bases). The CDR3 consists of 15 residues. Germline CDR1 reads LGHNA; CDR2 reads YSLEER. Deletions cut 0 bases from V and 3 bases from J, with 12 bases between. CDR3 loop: CASSQDPGSGYEQYF. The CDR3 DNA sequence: TGCGCCAGCAGCCAAGATCCAGGAAGCGGCTACGAGCAGTACTTC.

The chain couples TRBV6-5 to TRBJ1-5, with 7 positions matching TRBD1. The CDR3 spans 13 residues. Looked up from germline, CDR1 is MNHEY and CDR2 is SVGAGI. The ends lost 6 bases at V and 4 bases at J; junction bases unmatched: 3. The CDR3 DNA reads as TGTGCCAGCAGGGGGACAGAGAATCAGCCCCAGCATTTT. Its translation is CASRGTENQPQHF.

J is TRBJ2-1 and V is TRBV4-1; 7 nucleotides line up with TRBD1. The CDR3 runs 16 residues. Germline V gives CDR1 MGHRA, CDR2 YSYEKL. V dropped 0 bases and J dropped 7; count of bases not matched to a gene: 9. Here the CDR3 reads CASSQEMRGLENEQFF. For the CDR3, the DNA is TGCGCCAGCAGCCAAGAGATGAGGGGGCTCGAGAATGAGCAGTTCTTC.

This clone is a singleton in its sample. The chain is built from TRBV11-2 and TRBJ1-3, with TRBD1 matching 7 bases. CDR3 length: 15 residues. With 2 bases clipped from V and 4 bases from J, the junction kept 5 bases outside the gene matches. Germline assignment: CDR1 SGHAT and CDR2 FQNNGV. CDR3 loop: CASSLRPGQGNTIYF. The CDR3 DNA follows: TGTGCCAGCAGCTTACGCCCGGGACAGGGAAACACCATATATTTT.

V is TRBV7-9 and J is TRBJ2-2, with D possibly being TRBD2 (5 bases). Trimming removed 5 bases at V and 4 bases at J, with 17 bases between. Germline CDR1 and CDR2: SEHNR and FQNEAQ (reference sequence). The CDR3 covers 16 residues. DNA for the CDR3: TGTGCCAGCAGCCCCCCCCTACTAGGAAGCACCGGGGAGCTGTTTTTT. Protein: CASSPPLLGSTGELFF.

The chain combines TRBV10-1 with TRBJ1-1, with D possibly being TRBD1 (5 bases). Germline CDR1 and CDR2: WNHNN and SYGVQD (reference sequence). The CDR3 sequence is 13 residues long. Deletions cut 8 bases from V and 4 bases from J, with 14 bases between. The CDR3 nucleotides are TGCGCCAGCTCAGACGGCGGGGGCACTGAAGCTTTCTTT. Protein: CASSDGGGTEAFF.

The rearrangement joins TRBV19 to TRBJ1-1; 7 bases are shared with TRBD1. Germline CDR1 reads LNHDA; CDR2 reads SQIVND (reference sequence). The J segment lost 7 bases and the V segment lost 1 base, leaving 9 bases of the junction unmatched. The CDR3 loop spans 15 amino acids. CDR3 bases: TGTGCCAGTAGTATAGGGCTGGAAGGGGGCAATGAAGCTTTCTTT. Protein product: CASSIGLEGGNEAFF.

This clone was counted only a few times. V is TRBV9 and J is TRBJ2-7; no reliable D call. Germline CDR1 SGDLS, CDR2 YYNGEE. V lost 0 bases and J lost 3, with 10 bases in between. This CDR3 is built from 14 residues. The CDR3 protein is CASSVGVEYYEQYF. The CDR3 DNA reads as TGTGCCAGCAGCGTAGGTGTAGAATACTACGAGCAGTACTTC.

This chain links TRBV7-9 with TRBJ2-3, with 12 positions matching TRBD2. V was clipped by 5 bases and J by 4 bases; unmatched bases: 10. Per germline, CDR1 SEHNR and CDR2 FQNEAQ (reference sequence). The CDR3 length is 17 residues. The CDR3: CASSQEVTSGSPDTQYF. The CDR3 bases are TGTGCCAGCAGCCAAGAGGTGACTAGCGGGAGCCCAGATACGCAGTATTTT.

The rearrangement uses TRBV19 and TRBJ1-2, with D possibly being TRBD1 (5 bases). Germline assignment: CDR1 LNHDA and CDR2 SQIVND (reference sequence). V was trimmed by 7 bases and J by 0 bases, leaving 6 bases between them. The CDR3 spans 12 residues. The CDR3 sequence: CASKGANYGYTF. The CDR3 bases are TGTGCCAGTAAAGGGGCTAACTATGGCTACACCTTC. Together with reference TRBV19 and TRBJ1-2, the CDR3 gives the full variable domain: DGGITQSPKYLFRKEGQNVTLSCEQNLNHDAMYWYRQDPGQGLRLIYYSQIVNDFQKGDIAEGYSVSREKKESFPLTVTSAQKNPTAFYLCASKGANYGYTFGSGTRLTVV.

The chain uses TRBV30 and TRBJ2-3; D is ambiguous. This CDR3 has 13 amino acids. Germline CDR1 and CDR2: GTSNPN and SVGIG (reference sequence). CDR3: CGGRTHGTDTQYF. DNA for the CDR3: TGTGGTGGGCGAACTCATGGCACAGATACGCAGTATTTT.

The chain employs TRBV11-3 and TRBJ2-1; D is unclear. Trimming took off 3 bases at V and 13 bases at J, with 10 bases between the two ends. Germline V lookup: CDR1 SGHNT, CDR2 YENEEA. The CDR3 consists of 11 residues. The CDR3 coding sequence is TGTGCCAGCAGCTTCTCTTCTCCTCAGTTCTTC. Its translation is CASSFSSPQFF.

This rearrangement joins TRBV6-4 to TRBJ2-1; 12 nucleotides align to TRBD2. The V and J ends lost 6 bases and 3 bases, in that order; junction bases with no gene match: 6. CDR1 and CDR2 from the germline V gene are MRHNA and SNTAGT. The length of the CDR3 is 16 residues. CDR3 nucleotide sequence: TGTGCCAGCAGGACGGGACTAGCGGGTTACTACAATGAGCAGTTCTTC. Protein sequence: CASRTGLAGYYNEQFF.

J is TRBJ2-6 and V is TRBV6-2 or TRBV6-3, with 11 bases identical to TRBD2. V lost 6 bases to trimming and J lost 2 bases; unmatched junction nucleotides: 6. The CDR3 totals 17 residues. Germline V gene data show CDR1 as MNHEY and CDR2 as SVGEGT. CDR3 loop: CASSIRLAGTGANVLTF. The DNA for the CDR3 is TGTGCCAGCAGCATCAGACTAGCGGGAACTGGGGCCAACGTCCTGACTTTC.

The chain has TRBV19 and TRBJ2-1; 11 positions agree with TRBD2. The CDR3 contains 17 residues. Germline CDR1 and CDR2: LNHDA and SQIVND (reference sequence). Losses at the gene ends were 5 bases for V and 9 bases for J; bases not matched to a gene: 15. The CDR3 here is CASSLTSGSWALGEQFF. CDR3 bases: TGTGCCAGTAGTTTAACTAGCGGGAGTTGGGCCTTGGGTGAGCAGTTCTTC.

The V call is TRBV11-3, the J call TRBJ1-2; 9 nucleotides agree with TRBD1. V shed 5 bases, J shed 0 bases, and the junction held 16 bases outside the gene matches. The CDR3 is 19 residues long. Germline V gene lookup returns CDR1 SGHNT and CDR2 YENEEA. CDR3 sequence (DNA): TGTGCCAGCAGCGTTAGTACCGGGACAGGGATTCTCTCTAACTATGGCTACACCTTC. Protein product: CASSVSTGTGILSNYGYTF.